These 21 T cell receptor beta chains came from one sample sequenced in a study of vaccination and CD4 T cells after COVID-19. Treatment in this sample: roughly ten-day PBMC culture with coronavirus spike peptide pools or control peptides (ViraFEST assay). Their antigens are not known. An Oncomine TCR Beta short-read assay was used to sequence the DNA from cultured CD4+ T cells. MiXCR was run by TCRdb on the PCR reads, yielding one entry per CDR3 protein. The repertoire holds fewer than 20,000 distinct CDR3 sequences, with about 56% as singletons. This sample comprised CD4+ T cells from blood, cultured in vitro, obtained before SARS-CoV-2 vaccination. The receptors were gathered from a human donor who had recovered from COVID-19.

This clonotype was counted between two and nine times. The CDR3 reads CASSLNQARVFAGANVLTF. For the CDR3, the DNA is TGTGCCAGCAGCTTAAATCAGGCCAGGGTTTTTGCTGGGGCCAACGTCCTGACTTTC. The chain joins TRBV7-2 to TRBJ2-6; perhaps TRBD1 as D (5 bases). This CDR3 has 19 residues. Germline V gene lookup returns CDR1 SGHTA and CDR2 FQGNSA. Trimming shortened V by 2 bases and J by 2 bases, and 19 bases separated the two germline ends.

The chain links TRBV2 to TRBJ1-5, with TRBD1 matching 8 bases. This CDR3 spans 13 amino acids. V shed 6 bases, J shed 5 bases, and the junction held 3 bases outside the gene matches. CDR1 SNHLY and CDR2 FYNNEI come from the germline V gene. CDR3 protein: CASSDRGHQPQHF. The CDR3 DNA sequence: TGTGCCAGCAGCGACAGGGGTCATCAGCCCCAGCATTTT.

This clonotype appeared a few times. The chain joins TRBV20-1 to TRBJ1-5, with 7 bases fitting TRBD1. Germline values: CDR1 DFQATT, CDR2 SNEGSKA (reference sequence). CDR3 length: 14 amino acids. J gave up 4 bases and V 2 bases, and 5 bases lay outside the gene matches. DNA of the CDR3: TGCAGTGCTAGAACCGGGACAGAGAATCAGCCCCAGCATTTT. It encodes CSARTGTENQPQHF.

The chain is built from TRBV19 and TRBJ2-2, with D perhaps TRBD2 (7 bases). The CDR3 is 16 residues long. CDR1 is LNHDA, CDR2 SQIVND, per germline (reference sequence). V was trimmed by 5 bases and J by 5 bases, leaving 18 bases between them. The CDR3 is CASSSLGGVGTGELFF. The CDR3 DNA is TGTGCCAGTAGTTCTCTAGGGGGGGTAGGGACCGGGGAGCTGTTTTTT.

This chain links TRBV2 with TRBJ2-2; TRBD2 aligns across 7 bases. Germline values: CDR1 SNHLY, CDR2 FYNNEI. Unmatched junction bases numbered 2, after V lost 4 bases and J lost 0 bases. CDR3 length equals 15 residues. The CDR3 nucleotides read TGTGCCAGCAGTGGGAGCGGGACGAACACCGGGGAGCTGTTTTTT. It is translated as CASSGSGTNTGELFF. The variable domain in full, completed from reference TRBV2 and TRBJ2-2, reads EPEVTQTPSHQVTQMGQEVILRCVPISNHLYFYWYRQILGQKVEFLVSFYNNEISEKSEIFDDQFSVERPDGSNFTLKIRSTKLEDSAMYFCASSGSGTNTGELFFGEGSRLTVL.

This chain connects TRBV7-9 to TRBJ2-3, with D perhaps TRBD1 or TRBD2 (6 bases each). The germline V and J ends were trimmed by 1 base and 3 bases, with 17 bases remaining between them. The CDR3 spans 17 residues. CDR1 is SEHNR and CDR2 is FQNEAQ in the germline V gene (reference sequence). CDR3: CASSLVETGAGTDTQYF. CDR3 nucleotide sequence: TGTGCCAGCAGCTTAGTGGAGACGGGGGCGGGAACAGATACGCAGTATTTT.

J is TRBJ2-1 and V is TRBV20-1; TRBD1 matches at 9 bases. The CDR3 totals 14 residues. V dropped 6 bases and J dropped 8; count of bases not matched to a gene: 11. In germline, CDR1 is DFQATT, CDR2 SNEGSKA (reference sequence). The chain's CDR3 is CSAERQGDLHEQFF. The CDR3 DNA is TGCAGTGCGGAGAGACAGGGGGATCTCCATGAGCAGTTCTTC.

This clonotype was recorded a few times. This chain joins TRBV6-4 and TRBJ2-3, with 8 bases that match TRBD2. CDR1 and CDR2 (germline): MRHNA, SNTAGT. The junction had 0 bases not matched to a gene; V was cut back by 4 bases and J by 3 bases. The CDR3 runs 13 residues. The CDR3 coding sequence is TGTGCCAGCAGTGCTAGCGGGACAGATACGCAGTATTTT. This sequence encodes CASSASGTDTQYF.

This clonotype showed up just a few times. CDR3 nucleotide sequence: TGTGCCAGCAGCCCAAGGTGGGGACTACAAGAGACCCAGTACTTC. This sequence encodes CASSPRWGLQETQYF. The V and J genes are TRBV27 and TRBJ2-5; 7 nucleotides agree with TRBD2. In germline, CDR1 is MNHEY, CDR2 SMNVEV (reference sequence). The CDR3 runs 15 residues. J gave up 2 bases and V 6 bases, and 9 bases lay outside the gene matches.

Relative to its sample, this clonotype is medium-sized (0.01 to 0.1%). This chain joins TRBV19 and TRBJ2-7; TRBD2 matches at 7 bases. The CDR3 runs to 14 residues. V was pared by 6 bases and J by 4 bases, with 9 bases of the junction left unmatched. Germline CDR1 and CDR2: LNHDA and SQIVND (reference sequence). CDR3 nucleotide sequence: TGTGCCAGTAGCTTGGGCGGGAGAGCGTACGAGCAGTACTTC. Protein sequence: CASSLGGRAYEQYF.

This clonotype was observed once. The chain couples TRBV12-3 or TRBV12-4 to TRBJ2-4; TRBD2 might be the D (6 bases). With 5 bases removed from V and 3 bases from J, the gap between germline ends came to 11 bases. The CDR3 is 14 amino acids. CDR3 residues: CASSPSSGKNIQYF. In DNA, the CDR3 is TGTGCCAGCAGTCCTAGTAGCGGCAAAAACATTCAGTACTTC.

The genes are TRBV4-1 and TRBJ2-7, with 10 bases that match TRBD1. The CDR3 is 16 residues long. Germline CDR1 is MGHRA and CDR2 is YSYEKL. V shed 4 bases and J 1 base; nucleotides not matched to a gene: 7. CDR3: CASSRMTGGLSYEQYF. CDR3 bases: TGCGCCAGCAGCCGAATGACAGGGGGCTTGTCCTACGAGCAGTACTTC.

The gene calls are TRBV7-2 and TRBJ2-7; 12 bases align to TRBD2. CDR1 is SGHTA and CDR2 is FQGNSA in the germline V gene. With V trimmed by 6 bases and J by 1 base, 4 bases remained unmatched. This CDR3 has 15 residues. The CDR3 protein is CASSLAGGTSYEQYF. Here the CDR3 DNA reads TGTGCCAGCAGTCTAGCGGGAGGGACGTCCTACGAGCAGTACTTC.

This rearrangement joins TRBV6-1 to TRBJ1-1, with D tentatively TRBD1 (5 bases). The germline V and J ends were trimmed by 6 bases and 4 bases, with 12 bases remaining between them. The germline CDR1 and CDR2 sequences are MNHNS and SASEGT. The CDR3 extends over 13 amino acids. CDR3 sequence (DNA): TGTGCCAGCAGGAAAGGGGTGGGCACTGAAGCTTTCTTT. This codes for CASRKGVGTEAFF.

This chain connects TRBV7-2 to TRBJ1-1; 7 bases are a match to TRBD1. Germline V CDR1 and CDR2: SGHTA, FQGNSA. Trimming took 1 base from V and 5 from J; bases not matched to a gene: 7. The CDR3 loop spans 15 amino acids. The CDR3 region has the DNA TGTGCCAGCAGCTTAGAGGGGGCGCGGGGAACTGAAGCTTTCTTT. Amino acids: CASSLEGARGTEAFF.

V and J are TRBV11-1 and TRBJ2-5; D unresolved. Trimming took 3 bases from V and 0 from J, leaving 5 bases between them. Germline V gene lookup returns CDR1 SGHAT and CDR2 FQDESV (reference sequence). There are 13 residues in the CDR3. The CDR3 region has the DNA TGTGCCAGCAGCTTGCGACACCAAGAGACCCAGTACTTC. Translating gives CASSLRHQETQYF.

The V and J genes are TRBV28 and TRBJ1-5; no definite D call. This CDR3 has 15 residues. The V gene lost 7 bases and the J gene lost 5 bases, with 18 bases spanning the gap. The V gene's germline CDR1 is MDHEN and CDR2 SYDVKM. The CDR3 nucleotides are TGTGCCAGCACCCTTGGAGGCGGGGTGGATCAGCCCCAGCATTTT. This gives the protein CASTLGGGVDQPQHF.

The chain has TRBV6-5 and TRBJ1-6, with 12 nucleotides matching TRBD1. Germline V gene sequence: CDR1 MNHEY, CDR2 SVGAGI. The V segment lost 4 bases and the J segment 6 bases; nucleotides outside the gene matches: 4. CDR3 length: 16 residues. CDR3 in DNA: TGTGCCAGCAGTTCGGGACAGGGGGCGAGTAATTCACCCCTCCACTTT. Protein sequence: CASSSGQGASNSPLHF.

This sequence joins TRBV7-3 and TRBJ1-5; the D is unclear. Germline V gives CDR1 SGHTA, CDR2 FQGTGA. This CDR3 contains 13 residues. The V end was cut by 2 bases, the J end by 4 bases, with 6 bases between. CDR3 DNA sequence: TGTGCCAGCAGCTTAGAGCCAAATCAGCCCCAGCATTTT. It encodes CASSLEPNQPQHF.

This clonotype was detected only a few times. The CDR3 here is CASSSQRRGADTQYF. In nucleotides, the CDR3 is TGTGCCAGCAGCTCTCAACGGAGGGGGGCAGATACGCAGTATTTT. The chain uses TRBV27 and TRBJ2-3; possibly TRBD1 or TRBD2 for D (6 bases each). V was pared by 6 bases and J by 4 bases, with 17 bases between. CDR1 is MNHEY, CDR2 SMNVEV, per germline (reference sequence). There are 15 residues in the CDR3.

The rearrangement joins TRBV7-9 to TRBJ2-5; no firm D call. The V end lost 5 bases, the J end lost 4 bases, and 8 bases lay between the germline ends. The CDR3 is 12 amino acids. Germline V gene lookup returns CDR1 SEHNR and CDR2 FQNEAQ (reference sequence). The CDR3 loop reads CASSVGRETQYF. DNA of the CDR3: TGTGCCAGCAGCGTAGGACGAGAGACCCAGTACTTC.